These 11 T cell receptor beta chains share one sample of origin, sequenced in a study of blood T cell repertoires in COVID-19. Profiling relied on immunoSEQ multiplex PCR, and the TCRdb table lists in-frame clones only, not all of them. The sample yields 150,000 to 200,000 clones, roughly four fifths seen once. Sequences were obtained from peripheral blood. These receptors all stem from a man in his sixties with active or convalescent COVID-19.

This chain connects TRBV28 to TRBJ2-7; TRBD1 is a possible D gene (5 bases). Germline CDR1 MDHEN, CDR2 SYDVKM. The CDR3 contains 15 residues. V gave up 3 bases and J gave up 2 bases, with 14 bases separating them. CDR3 DNA: TGTGCCAGCAGTTTTTTAAGGGGCGTTCCCTACGAGCAGTACTTC. Amino acids: CASSFLRGVPYEQYF.

V gene TRBV28 combines with J gene TRBJ1-1, with a possible D match to TRBD1 (6 bases). V was trimmed by 2 bases and J by 1 base, leaving 14 bases between them. Looked up from germline, CDR1 is MDHEN and CDR2 is SYDVKM. This CDR3 is built from 16 residues. The CDR3 spells CASSLGGGAGNTEAFF. The CDR3 nucleotides read TGTGCCAGCAGTTTAGGTGGGGGCGCAGGGAACACTGAAGCTTTCTTT.

The genes are TRBV12-3 or TRBV12-4 and TRBJ2-2; D is uncertain. Trimming removed 2 bases at V and 6 bases at J, with 7 bases between. This CDR3 has 13 residues. CDR3 protein: CASSLLTPGELFF. The CDR3 DNA reads as TGTGCCAGCAGTTTATTGACTCCCGGGGAGCTGTTTTTT.

This clone was counted once. V usage is TRBV4-1 and J usage is TRBJ1-6; 7 positions match TRBD1. The junction had 9 bases not matched to a gene; V was cut back by 0 bases and J by 13 bases. The CDR3 contains 15 residues. Germline V gene lookup returns CDR1 MGHRA and CDR2 YSYEKL. The CDR3 here is CASSQEGTALGPLHF. The CDR3 bases are TGCGCCAGCAGCCAAGAAGGGACAGCGCTGGGTCCCCTCCACTTT.

CDR3 loop: CASSLLPSTDTQYF. DNA for the CDR3: TGTGCCAGCAGCCTCCTCCCTAGCACAGATACGCAGTATTTT. The V and J genes are TRBV7-6 and TRBJ2-3; no firm D call. The CDR3 is 14 residues long. Trimming removed 5 bases from V and 0 bases from J, with 9 bases in between. Germline V CDR1 and CDR2: SGHVS, FNYEAQ. Full variable domain (missing parts from reference TRBV7-6 and TRBJ2-3): GAGVSQSPRYKVTKRGQDVALRCDPISGHVSLYWYRQALGQGPEFLTYFNYEAQQDKSGLPNDRFSAERPEGSISTLTIQRTEQRDSAMYRCASSLLPSTDTQYFGPGTRLTVL.

This clone was seen a single time. The J gene is TRBJ1-1, the V gene TRBV10-3; 9 bases agree with TRBD1. V was pared by 3 bases and J by 1 base, with 3 bases of the junction left unmatched. The CDR3 has 15 amino acids. Germline V CDR1 and CDR2: ENHRY, SYGVKD. Here the CDR3 DNA reads TGTGCCATCAGTGACTGGGGACAGGGGAACACTGAAGCTTTCTTT. Residues: CAISDWGQGNTEAFF.

The chain links TRBV7-3 to TRBJ2-1; a weak D match, TRBD2 (6 bases). The germline V gene encodes CDR1 SGHTA and CDR2 FQGTGA. Trimming removed 10 bases at V and 4 bases at J, with 14 bases between. This CDR3 contains 13 residues. The CDR3 loop reads CANPGGDYNEQFF. In DNA form, the CDR3 reads TGTGCCAACCCCGGGGGAGATTACAATGAGCAGTTCTTC.

V and J are TRBV11-1 and TRBJ2-1; D possibly corresponds to TRBD1 (5 bases). The V gene's germline CDR1 is SGHAT and CDR2 FQDESV (reference sequence). The CDR3 extends over 14 amino acids. Trimming left V 3 bases short and J 5 bases short, with 11 bases between. CDR3 loop: CASSLGLSNNEQFF. CDR3 in DNA: TGTGCCAGCAGCTTGGGGCTAAGCAACAATGAGCAGTTCTTC.

This chain links TRBV6-2 or TRBV6-3 with TRBJ2-1; a weak D match, TRBD2 (5 bases). Per germline, CDR1 MNHEY and CDR2 SVGEGT. The CDR3 totals 13 residues. The ends were cut back, 2 bases at V and 9 bases at J, with 11 bases in the middle. This CDR3 reads CASSYNTRGEQFF. As DNA, the CDR3 is TGTGCCAGCAGTTACAATACCCGGGGTGAGCAGTTCTTC.

This clone showed up just once. The chain has TRBV18 and TRBJ2-3; D not certain. This CDR3 has 13 amino acids. Per the germline V gene, CDR1 is KGHSH and CDR2 is LQKENI. V lost 3 bases and J lost 5, with 9 bases in between. The CDR3: CASSPPSRDTQYF. In DNA form, the CDR3 reads TGTGCCAGCTCACCTCCTTCGAGAGATACGCAGTATTTT.

This clone was found once. V is TRBV9 and J is TRBJ2-7; TRBD2 matches at 9 bases. CDR1 is SGDLS, CDR2 YYNGEE, per germline. The CDR3 consists of 21 residues. V dropped 0 bases and J dropped 7; count of bases not matched to a gene: 26. The CDR3 nucleotides are TGTGCCAGCAGCGTAGGCGAGACTAGCGGAATCGGCCGGGGAAAATTTCGAGAGCAGTACTTC. This codes for CASSVGETSGIGRGKFREQYF.